The 21 T cell receptor beta chains below come from one sample, sequenced in a study of cytomegalovirus exposure and HLA in healthy donors. Assay used: immunoSEQ multiplex PCR; TCRdb lists only in-frame clones, some missing. Here the sample spans 200,000 to 300,000 clones, 85% to 90% being singletons. The specimen was PBMCs. Receptor source: a man in his late teens or twenties in good health and CMV-seronegative.

This chain's CDR3 is CASSPVGGWETQYF. The CDR3 region has the DNA TGTGCCAGCTCACCGGTAGGGGGCTGGGAGACCCAGTACTTC. This chain connects TRBV18 to TRBJ2-5; 7 nucleotides match TRBD1. V dropped 3 bases and J dropped 5; count of bases not matched to a gene: 6. Germline CDR1 KGHSH, CDR2 LQKENI. The CDR3 covers 14 residues.

This rearrangement joins TRBV9 to TRBJ2-2, with a weak D call TRBD2 (6 bases). CDR3 length equals 14 residues. Germline V lookup: CDR1 SGDLS, CDR2 YYNGEE. Trimming took 2 bases from V and 6 from J, leaving 11 bases between them. CDR3 nucleotide sequence: TGTGCCAGCAGCGTGAAAGGAGGGGCCGGGGAGCTGTTTTTT. It translates to CASSVKGGAGELFF.

The chain links TRBV5-6 to TRBJ2-5, with unresolved D. Germline V gives CDR1 SGHDT, CDR2 YYEEEE. The CDR3 spans 16 residues. Trimming removed 1 base at V and 0 bases at J, with 13 bases between. CDR3 bases: TGTGCCAGCAGCTTGTTTTCAATGGCCTACCAAGAGACCCAGTACTTC. Amino acids: CASSLFSMAYQETQYF.

The rearrangement joins TRBV27 to TRBJ1-5; a possible D gene is TRBD1 (6 bases). V dropped 4 bases and J dropped 3 bases, with 10 bases sitting between them. The germline CDR1 and CDR2 sequences are MNHEY and SMNVEV (reference sequence). This CDR3 contains 14 residues. DNA for the CDR3: TGTGCCAGCAGTTCCACAGGGTACAATCAGCCCCAGCATTTT. This sequence encodes CASSSTGYNQPQHF.

The chain employs TRBV28 and TRBJ2-7; TRBD1 might be the D (5 bases). In germline, CDR1 is MDHEN, CDR2 SYDVKM. V gave up 4 bases and J gave up 3 bases, with 19 bases separating them. This CDR3 is built from 16 residues. CDR3 sequence: CASSSERRGHIYEQYF. The DNA for the CDR3 is TGTGCCAGCAGTTCCGAAAGACGCGGACATATCTACGAGCAGTACTTC.

The chain links TRBV7-2 to TRBJ2-1, with a possible D match to TRBD2 (6 bases). Trimming took 3 bases from V and 1 from J, leaving 10 bases between them. Germline-derived CDR1 and CDR2 are SGHTA and FQGNSA. This CDR3 region has 15 residues. CDR3: CASSFSGGSYNEQFF. CDR3 sequence (DNA): TGTGCCAGCAGCTTTAGTGGGGGGTCCTACAATGAGCAGTTCTTC.

This rearrangement joins TRBV13 to TRBJ2-3; 8 bases match TRBD2. The CDR3 runs 16 residues. Germline trimming cut 5 bases from V and 8 bases from J; bases unmatched to any gene: 15. Looked up from germline, CDR1 is PRHDT and CDR2 is FYEKMQ (reference sequence). Written as DNA, the CDR3 is TGTGCCAGCAGCCCAAGCGGGAGTAGTCGTGCGGGTACGCAGTATTTT. This gives the protein CASSPSGSSRAGTQYF.

This clone was found once. CDR3: CATSRDPLDSPLHF. In nucleotides, the CDR3 is TGTGCCACCAGCAGAGACCCCCTCGATTCACCCCTCCACTTT. The J gene is TRBJ1-6, the V gene TRBV15; D unresolved. Germline values: CDR1 LNHNV, CDR2 YYDKDF (reference sequence). Deletions cut 0 bases from V and 8 bases from J, with 8 bases between. The CDR3 is 14 residues long.

The CDR3 spells CASRPRGTGAYGYTF. In DNA, the CDR3 is TGTGCCAGCAGGCCCCGGGGCACAGGGGCCTATGGCTACACCTTC. V gene TRBV16 combines with J gene TRBJ1-2; 7 bases agree with TRBD1. Per germline, CDR1 KGHSY and CDR2 FQNENV. The CDR3 length is 15 residues. With V trimmed by 6 bases and J by 4 bases, 11 bases remained unmatched.

This chain joins TRBV7-3 and TRBJ2-2, with 12 bases lining up with TRBD2. The CDR3 is made up of 16 amino acids. Germline V CDR1 and CDR2: SGHTA, FQGTGA. Unmatched junction bases numbered 6, after V lost 4 bases and J lost 6 bases. As DNA, the CDR3 is TGTGCCAGCAGCTCGACTAGCGGGAGTGGTCCCGGGGAGCTGTTTTTT. Translation: CASSSTSGSGPGELFF.

The V call is TRBV6-1, the J call TRBJ2-1; the D gene is possibly TRBD2 (5 bases). Germline assignment: CDR1 MNHNS and CDR2 SASEGT. The germline V and J ends were trimmed by 6 bases and 9 bases, with 12 bases remaining between them. This CDR3 has 12 amino acids. CDR3 sequence (DNA): TGTGCCAGCAGAAGACTACTTGGTGAGCAGTTCTTC. Translated, it gives CASRRLLGEQFF.

This clone has only a few counts. The chain is built from TRBV19 and TRBJ1-3, with D perhaps TRBD1 (6 bases). Trimming pared 3 bases from V and 3 bases from J, leaving 9 bases between. Germline V lookup: CDR1 LNHDA, CDR2 SQIVND (reference sequence). The CDR3 runs 14 residues. Written as DNA, the CDR3 is TGTGCCAGTAGTATCCGACAGGTTGGAAACACCATATATTTT. Encoded protein: CASSIRQVGNTIYF.

The chain combines TRBV28 with TRBJ1-2; D not resolved. The V end lost 3 bases, the J end lost 8 bases, and 10 bases lay between the germline ends. Germline V gene sequence: CDR1 MDHEN, CDR2 SYDVKM. The CDR3 has 12 residues. The CDR3 is CASSFEVMGYTF. The CDR3, as DNA: TGTGCCAGCAGTTTCGAGGTGATGGGCTACACCTTC.

This chain connects TRBV7-2 to TRBJ2-7, with 7 bases fitting TRBD2. Germline V CDR1 and CDR2: SGHTA, FQGNSA. V lost 3 bases to trimming and J lost 6 bases; unmatched junction nucleotides: 8. The CDR3 length is 14 residues. The CDR3 region is CASSFGGRAAEQYF. The CDR3 DNA sequence: TGTGCCAGCAGCTTTGGTGGGAGGGCCGCCGAGCAGTACTTC.

This clone was counted a single time. V and J are TRBV7-8 and TRBJ2-3; 10 bases agree with TRBD2. The CDR3 length is 16 residues. With 4 bases clipped from V and 3 bases from J, the junction kept 7 bases outside the gene matches. The germline V gene encodes CDR1 SGHVS and CDR2 FQNEAQ. The CDR3, as DNA: TGTGCCAGCAGCTCCATTAGCGGGGGGCTAACAGATACGCAGTATTTT. Translation gives CASSSISGGLTDTQYF.

This clone was seen just once. This chain links TRBV6-1 with TRBJ1-6; D may be TRBD1 (6 bases). CDR1 MNHNS and CDR2 SASEGT come from the germline V gene. Trimming cost V 2 bases and J 7 bases, with 15 bases left between them. CDR3 size: 16 residues. The CDR3 bases are TGTGCCAGCAGTGAATACGGGACACTGGGAAATTCACCCCTCCACTTT. It translates to CASSEYGTLGNSPLHF.

The V call is TRBV5-6, the J call TRBJ2-5, with D maybe TRBD2 (6 bases). The V gene lost 4 bases and the J gene lost 5 bases, with 18 bases spanning the gap. The CDR3 is 15 residues long. Germline CDR1 SGHDT, CDR2 YYEEEE. CDR3 loop: CASSPNLLASETQYF. The CDR3 DNA sequence: TGTGCCAGCAGCCCCAACCTCCTAGCGAGTGAGACCCAGTACTTC.

The chain links TRBV5-1 to TRBJ2-7; 8 bases agree with TRBD2. V was pared by 0 bases and J by 2 bases, with 7 bases of the junction left unmatched. This CDR3 has 16 residues. Germline CDR1 reads SGHRS; CDR2 reads YFSETQ. CDR3 amino acids: CASSLAGGAGAYEQYF. The CDR3 coding sequence is TGCGCCAGCAGCTTGGCCGGAGGAGCGGGGGCCTACGAGCAGTACTTC.

The chain couples TRBV15 to TRBJ2-7, with 8 positions matching TRBD2. The CDR3 runs to 15 residues. V shed 0 bases, J shed 4 bases, and the junction held 5 bases outside the gene matches. The germline gives CDR1 LNHNV, CDR2 YYDKDF (reference sequence). Written as DNA, the CDR3 is TGTGCCACCAGCAGAGATCCGGCTAGCGGGTACGAGCAGTACTTC. Its translation: CATSRDPASGYEQYF.

J is TRBJ1-1 and V is TRBV30; D is uncertain. Germline CDR1 GTSNPN, CDR2 SVGIG (reference sequence). V gave up 1 base and J gave up 1 base, with 7 bases separating them. This CDR3 spans 13 amino acids. The CDR3 protein is CAWSDAGNTEAFF. The CDR3 DNA reads as TGTGCCTGGAGTGACGCAGGGAACACTGAAGCTTTCTTT.

The J gene is TRBJ2-5, the V gene TRBV11-3; D perhaps matches TRBD1 (6 bases). CDR3 size: 16 residues. Deletions cut 4 bases from V and 5 bases from J, with 20 bases between. The germline CDR1 and CDR2 sequences are SGHNT and YENEEA. CDR3 loop: CASSSVVQGRLETQYF. CDR3 DNA sequence: TGTGCCAGCAGCTCGGTAGTACAGGGTCGGTTGGAGACCCAGTACTTC.